The sequence of this T cell receptor (beta chain) was determined in a study of T-cell memory formation after mild COVID-19. Regarding the study as a whole: There was a balanced CD4/CD8 profile in clones contracting day 15 to 85, and later expanders leaned CD4+. Nothing showed for sure that second-wave clones peaking on day 37 were SARS-CoV-2 specific.

One entry per CDR3 protein, called by TCRdb with MiXCR from the 5' RACE reads. Among approximately 180,000 distinct CDR3 sequences listed, roughly 17% were seen once. J lost 6 bases, V lost 5 bases, and 6 bases had no gene match. The germline V gene encodes CDR1 SGHAT and CDR2 FQDESV (reference sequence). CDR3 size: 15 residues. Note on this clonotype: Antigen unknown.

The source material was PBMCs or a T cell subset sorted from them (not recorded which). The chain links TRBV11-1 to TRBJ2-2; 10 bases map to TRBD2. This clonotype was sampled from an adult woman who had mild COVID-19 (a few samples of this study predate the infection). Cell type and time point are not known. In DNA form, the CDR3 reads TGTGCCAGCAGCCAAGCGGGAGGGCCGGCCGGGGAGCTGTTTTTT. Translating gives CASSQAGGPAGELFF.